These 29 T cell receptor beta chains share one sample of origin, sequenced in a study of OX40 agonist ivuxolimab in advanced cancers. Data came from immunoSEQ multiplex PCR; TCRdb stores just in-frame clones and leaves some out. The repertoire holds around 76,000 clones, about nine tenths seen once, with more than 0.5% in the top ten. The sequenced sample was CD4+ or CD8+ T cells sorted from blood, obtained in a trial of the OX40 agonist ivuxolimab. The receptors originated from an adult with an advanced solid tumor such as melanoma, head and neck, liver or kidney cancer.

The chain couples TRBV4-1 to TRBJ2-5, with 9 bases fitting TRBD2. J lost 2 bases, V lost 1 base, and 2 bases had no gene match. This CDR3 contains 15 residues. Germline V gene data show CDR1 as MGHRA and CDR2 as YSYEKL. CDR3: CASSQASGAQETQYF. The CDR3 nucleotides are TGCGCCAGCAGCCAAGCTAGCGGGGCTCAAGAGACCCAGTACTTC.

This rearrangement joins TRBV7-2 to TRBJ2-1; D perhaps matches TRBD1 (5 bases). V lost 1 base, J lost 5 bases, and 12 bases lay in between. The CDR3 is 15 residues long. Looked up from germline, CDR1 is SGHTA and CDR2 is FQGNSA. CDR3 residues: CASSLDSGINNEQFF. As DNA, the CDR3 is TGTGCCAGCAGCTTAGATTCAGGGATCAACAATGAGCAGTTCTTC.

This chain joins TRBV29-1 and TRBJ2-2, with 7 bases lining up with TRBD2. After removal of 7 bases from V and 5 bases from J, the junction contained 10 bases not matched to a gene. The length of the CDR3 is 14 residues. The germline CDR1 and CDR2 sequences are SQVTM and ANQGSEA. The CDR3 coding sequence is TGCAGCGCTAGCGGCAGACTCTCTACCGGGGAGCTGTTTTTT. Translated: CSASGRLSTGELFF.

This chain uses TRBV27 with TRBJ1-1; 7 bases line up with TRBD1. Germline V gives CDR1 MNHEY, CDR2 SMNVEV (reference sequence). V lost 0 bases to trimming and J lost 4 bases; unmatched junction nucleotides: 8. The CDR3 sequence is 16 residues long. The CDR3 is CASSLSSTGRGTEAFF. In DNA, the CDR3 is TGTGCCAGCAGTTTATCTTCGACAGGGCGCGGCACTGAAGCTTTCTTT.

The sample holds a few counts of this clone. The CDR3 here is CASSFGHYGYTF. The DNA for the CDR3 is TGTGCCAGCAGTTTTGGGCACTATGGCTACACCTTC. The chain combines TRBV28 with TRBJ1-2; D gene uncertain. Germline V gene data show CDR1 as MDHEN and CDR2 as SYDVKM. The CDR3 sequence is 12 residues long. V lost 3 bases to trimming and J lost 3 bases, with 5 bases between them.

The V call is TRBV2, the J call TRBJ1-2; D gene ambiguous. The ends were cut back, 3 bases at V and 0 bases at J, with 8 bases in the middle. The germline gives CDR1 SNHLY, CDR2 FYNNEI. This CDR3 spans 14 amino acids. The CDR3 protein is CASSDEFSNYGYTF. The CDR3 DNA is TGTGCCAGCAGTGATGAGTTCTCTAACTATGGCTACACCTTC.

The chain is built from TRBV29-1 and TRBJ1-1; D is undetermined. The CDR3 runs to 12 residues. CDR1 and CDR2 (germline): SQVTM, ANQGSEA. V was trimmed by 7 bases and J by 5 bases, leaving 14 bases between them. The CDR3 protein is CSARVGSTEAFF. The DNA of the CDR3 is TGCAGCGCTCGAGTGGGCTCGACTGAAGCTTTCTTT.

The chain has TRBV29-1 and TRBJ2-5; 9 nucleotides line up with TRBD1. CDR3 length: 15 amino acids. Germline lookup yields CDR1 SQVTM and CDR2 ANQGSEA. The V segment lost 4 bases and the J segment 4 bases; nucleotides outside the gene matches: 10. The CDR3 is CSVGGRDRDGETQYF. In nucleotides, the CDR3 is TGCAGCGTTGGGGGCCGGGACAGGGATGGAGAGACCCAGTACTTC.

The chain combines TRBV7-2 with TRBJ2-1, with TRBD2 matching over 11 bases. The V gene end was trimmed by 1 base and the J gene end by 15 bases; junction bases not matched to a gene: 8. Germline CDR1 and CDR2: SGHTA and FQGNSA. This CDR3 spans 14 amino acids. Here the CDR3 reads CASSLVRLAGFLFF. For the CDR3, the DNA is TGTGCCAGCAGCTTAGTTCGACTAGCGGGGTTTCTGTTCTTC. The variable domain in full, with the rest retrieved from reference TRBV7-2 and TRBJ2-1, is GAGVSQSPSNKVTEKGKDVELRCDPISGHTALYWYRQSLGQGLEFLIYFQGNSAPDKSGLPSDRFSAERTGGSVSTLTIQRTQQEDSAVYLCASSLVRLAGFLFFGPGTRLTVL.

The rearrangement links TRBV19 to TRBJ1-2, with TRBD1 matching over 7 bases. Germline V CDR1 and CDR2: LNHDA, SQIVND (reference sequence). The junction had 15 bases not matched to a gene; V was cut back by 9 bases and J by 5 bases. CDR3 size: 15 residues. The CDR3 spells CASETMTGSGYGYTF. The CDR3, as DNA: TGTGCCAGCGAAACTATGACAGGGTCGGGGTATGGCTACACCTTC.

The genes are TRBV7-9 and TRBJ2-1; 11 bases line up with TRBD2. The junction had 6 bases not matched to a gene; V was cut back by 4 bases and J by 7 bases. Germline V gives CDR1 SEHNR, CDR2 FQNEAQ (reference sequence). The CDR3 sequence is 15 residues long. Here the CDR3 reads CASSSYSSGRNEQFF. The CDR3 DNA reads TGTGCCAGCAGCTCATATTCTAGCGGGAGGAATGAGCAGTTCTTC.

This chain uses TRBV14 with TRBJ2-1; 13 bases align to TRBD2. There are 15 residues in the CDR3. The germline CDR1 and CDR2 sequences are SGHDN and FVKESK. J gave up 12 bases and V 1 base, and 6 bases lay outside the gene matches. The CDR3 here is CASSQGTSGSVGQFF. The CDR3 nucleotides read TGTGCCAGCAGCCAAGGGACTAGCGGGAGTGTAGGGCAGTTCTTC.

The chain is built from TRBV5-1 and TRBJ2-7, with TRBD1 matching 9 bases. V gave up 5 bases and J gave up 5 bases; unmatched junction bases: 11. This CDR3 has 15 residues. Per the germline V gene, CDR1 is SGHRS and CDR2 is YFSETQ. CDR3 DNA: TGCGCCAGCAGTAGTGACGGACAGGGGAACCACGAGCAGTACTTC. This gives the protein CASSSDGQGNHEQYF.

The V and J genes are TRBV7-9 and TRBJ1-1, with D uncertain. Germline V lookup: CDR1 SEHNR, CDR2 FQNEAQ (reference sequence). The V end was cut by 4 bases, the J end by 0 bases, with 18 bases between. The CDR3 is 17 amino acids. The CDR3, as DNA: TGTGCCAGCAGCTCCGGCTACGGTCGGTTAATGAACACTGAAGCTTTCTTT. It specifies CASSSGYGRLMNTEAFF.

As to this clone: A read error may produce the germline difference seen at one junction end. The J gene is TRBJ2-7, the V gene TRBV14; weak D call: TRBD1 (6 bases). The CDR3 length is 13 residues. The germline CDR1 and CDR2 sequences are SGHDN and FVKESK. CDR3 loop: CASSQDHRQVGDF. CDR3 nucleotide sequence: TGTGCCAGCAGCCAAGATCATCGACAGGTCGGAGACTTC.

V gene TRBV5-1 combines with J gene TRBJ1-1; perhaps TRBD1 as D (6 bases). V was pared by 3 bases and J by 4 bases, with 13 bases between. Germline CDR1 and CDR2: SGHRS and YFSETQ. The CDR3 runs to 14 residues. CDR3 loop: CASSSREGGTEAFF. As DNA, the CDR3 is TGCGCCAGCAGCTCCCGAGAAGGGGGCACTGAAGCTTTCTTT.

This rearrangement joins TRBV5-1 to TRBJ2-2; D unresolved. V dropped 0 bases and J dropped 0 bases, with 6 bases sitting between them. In germline, CDR1 is SGHRS, CDR2 YFSETQ. This CDR3 contains 15 residues. CDR3 amino acids: CASSLENPNTGELFF. Here the CDR3 DNA reads TGCGCCAGCAGCTTGGAAAATCCGAACACCGGGGAGCTGTTTTTT.

Only one count was recorded for this clone. The chain recombines TRBV5-1 with TRBJ2-5; D may correspond to TRBD1 or TRBD2 (6 bases each). This CDR3 comprises 14 residues. Looked up from germline, CDR1 is SGHRS and CDR2 is YFSETQ. V gave up 1 base and J gave up 4 bases, with 11 bases separating them. The CDR3 protein is CASSLSGGLETQYF. Here the CDR3 DNA reads TGCGCCAGCAGCTTGTCTGGGGGGCTAGAGACCCAGTACTTC.

V is TRBV5-1 and J is TRBJ2-1, with 14 bases fitting TRBD2. CDR3 length equals 15 residues. V dropped 6 bases and J dropped 10; count of bases not matched to a gene: 9. Germline-derived CDR1 and CDR2 are SGHRS and YFSETQ. CDR3 in amino acids: CASTLGLAGDVEQFF. The CDR3 DNA reads as TGCGCCAGCACCCTGGGACTAGCGGGAGACGTGGAGCAGTTCTTC.

The rearrangement links TRBV6-5 to TRBJ2-3; possible D gene TRBD1, 6 bases. Germline values: CDR1 MNHEY, CDR2 SVGAGI. Deletions cut 4 bases from V and 1 base from J, with 15 bases between. This CDR3 is 16 amino acids long. The CDR3: CASSSRGHRRTDTQYF. The CDR3 DNA is TGTGCCAGCAGTTCCCGGGGACACAGGCGCACAGATACGCAGTATTTT.

The rearrangement joins TRBV6-5 to TRBJ1-6, with 8 bases that match TRBD1. The J segment lost 6 bases and the V segment lost 6 bases, leaving 4 bases of the junction unmatched. Per the germline V gene, CDR1 is MNHEY and CDR2 is SVGAGI. CDR3 size: 14 residues. The chain's CDR3 is CASSSDRGNSPLHF. CDR3 nucleotides: TGTGCCAGCAGCTCCGACAGGGGTAATTCACCCCTCCACTTT.

The rearrangement uses TRBV2 and TRBJ1-2, with 8 bases matching TRBD1. Trimming at V came to 7 bases and at J to 5 bases, leaving 6 bases not matched to a gene. The length of the CDR3 is 13 residues. Germline V CDR1 and CDR2: SNHLY, FYNNEI. The CDR3 loop reads CASNRDRSYGYTF. The CDR3, as DNA: TGTGCCAGCAACCGGGACAGGTCGTATGGCTACACCTTC.

The rearrangement joins TRBV30 to TRBJ1-2; maybe TRBD1 (6 bases). Germline V gene data show CDR1 as GTSNPN and CDR2 as SVGIG (reference sequence). The CDR3 totals 13 residues. Trimming removed 4 bases from V and 2 bases from J, with 11 bases in between. The CDR3 DNA reads TGTGCCTGGACTGCCAGGGGCAACTATGGCTACACCTTC. It encodes CAWTARGNYGYTF.

The chain joins TRBV2 to TRBJ1-2; TRBD1 might be the D (5 bases). The germline V gene encodes CDR1 SNHLY and CDR2 FYNNEI. V lost 7 bases, J lost 0 bases, and 9 bases lay in between. The CDR3 has 13 amino acids. The CDR3 sequence: CASKGSTNYGYTF. The CDR3 nucleotides are TGTGCCAGCAAGGGGAGTACTAACTATGGCTACACCTTC.

The chain couples TRBV29-1 to TRBJ1-2; a weak D match, TRBD1 (5 bases). The germline V and J ends were trimmed by 4 bases and 5 bases, with 14 bases remaining between them. CDR3 size: 13 residues. Germline CDR1 and CDR2: SQVTM and ANQGSEA. In DNA, the CDR3 is TGCAGCGTTGGATCAGGGAGTGGGTATGGCTACACCTTC. It codes for CSVGSGSGYGYTF. Using reference TRBV29-1 and TRBJ1-2 for the parts outside the CDR3, the full variable domain is SAVISQKPSRDICQRGTSLTIQCQVDSQVTMMFWYRQQPGQSLTLIATANQGSEATYESGFVIDKFPISRPNLTFSTLTVSNMSPEDSSIYLCSVGSGSGYGYTFGSGTRLTVV.

The chain's CDR3 is CASSGDRGRSSYEQYF. The CDR3 DNA reads TGTGCCAGCAGTGGTGACAGGGGCAGGAGCTCCTACGAGCAGTACTTC. The chain employs TRBV6-4 and TRBJ2-7; 8 bases agree with TRBD1. Looked up from germline, CDR1 is MRHNA and CDR2 is SNTAGT. The V gene end was trimmed by 4 bases and the J gene end by 0 bases; junction bases not matched to a gene: 8. This CDR3 has 16 amino acids.

The chain employs TRBV4-1 and TRBJ2-1; D remains ambiguous. The CDR3 has 15 amino acids. V lost 2 bases, J lost 6 bases, and 14 bases lay in between. CDR1 is MGHRA, CDR2 YSYEKL, per germline. The CDR3 DNA reads TGCGCCAGCAGCCAATTAAATGACAAACGCAATGAGCAGTTCTTC. It translates to CASSQLNDKRNEQFF.

The V and J genes are TRBV4-1 and TRBJ1-3; D is unresolved. The V gene's germline CDR1 is MGHRA and CDR2 YSYEKL. Trimming pared 0 bases from V and 4 bases from J, leaving 13 bases between. This CDR3 region has 16 residues. The CDR3 is CASSQDLALGGNTIYF. CDR3 in DNA: TGCGCCAGCAGCCAAGATCTGGCCCTAGGGGGAAACACCATATATTTT.

The V call is TRBV9, the J call TRBJ1-2, with TRBD1 matching 8 bases. The junction had 12 bases not matched to a gene; V was cut back by 3 bases and J by 5 bases. This CDR3 has 16 residues. Germline assignment: CDR1 SGDLS and CDR2 YYNGEE. CDR3 in DNA: TGTGCCAGCAGCGAGAGAGGGGACAGGTTTAATTATGGCTACACCTTC. Amino acids: CASSERGDRFNYGYTF.